This is a list of T cell receptor beta chains from one sample in a study of blood T cell repertoires in COVID-19. The data were produced by immunoSEQ multiplex PCR, yet TCRdb's version contains in-frame clones alone and is incomplete. This table has roughly 200,000 clones, 70% to 90% appearing once. The sequenced material came from PBMCs or T cells enriched from blood (not recorded which). The receptors were gathered from a man younger than 40 who had recovered from COVID-19. The CDR3 runs from the conserved cysteine through the conserved F or W. The order of the fields is D gene, V gene, clone size, J gene, CDR3 DNA, CDR3 protein. The D gene is left open where the match is weak. Only part of the rows carry a size: once, few, many, or a class if the clone is expanded.

d_call: TRBD1; v_call: TRBV2; clone_size: -; j_call: TRBJ2-7; cdr3_nt: TGTGCCTCCAAAACGGGACAGGGGGCCTCCTACGAGCAGTACTTC; cdr3_aa: CASKTGQGASYEQYF
d_call: TRBD1; v_call: TRBV30; clone_size: -; j_call: TRBJ1-4; cdr3_nt: TGTGCCGTTTCGAAAGGTGGGACAGGGGGCCGAAAACTGTTTTTT; cdr3_aa: CAVSKGGTGGRKLFF
d_call: -; v_call: TRBV19; clone_size: once; j_call: TRBJ2-7; cdr3_nt: TGTGCCACCATCGGGACAGGGAGCGGGAGTCTCTACGAGCAGTACTTC; cdr3_aa: CATIGTGSGSLYEQYF
d_call: -; v_call: TRBV19; clone_size: once; j_call: TRBJ2-2; cdr3_nt: TGTGCCAGCCGACCGGGACAGAACACCGGGGAGCTGTTTTTT; cdr3_aa: CASRPGQNTGELFF
d_call: -; v_call: TRBV9; clone_size: -; j_call: TRBJ2-3; cdr3_nt: TGTGCCAGCAGCCCACAAAGGCCCAGGTCCCAAGGAGATACGCAGTATTTT; cdr3_aa: CASSPQRPRSQGDTQYF
d_call: -; v_call: TRBV24-1; clone_size: -; j_call: TRBJ2-7; cdr3_nt: TGTGCCACCAGTGATCCCCGGGACAAGACCTACGAGCAGTACTTC; cdr3_aa: CATSDPRDKTYEQYF
d_call: -; v_call: TRBV10-1; clone_size: -; j_call: TRBJ2-4; cdr3_nt: TGCGCCATCGAACCCGCTAGGTGGGCCAAAAACATTCAGTACTTC; cdr3_aa: CAIEPARWAKNIQYF
d_call: TRBD1; v_call: TRBV6-5; clone_size: few; j_call: TRBJ1-2; cdr3_nt: TGTGCCAGCAGTTACAGGGGGCGGGGAGATGGCTACACCTTC; cdr3_aa: CASSYRGRGDGYTF
d_call: TRBD1; v_call: TRBV7-2; clone_size: -; j_call: TRBJ1-2; cdr3_nt: TGTGCCAGCAGCTTCCACAGGGGGAACTATGGCTACACCTTC; cdr3_aa: CASSFHRGNYGYTF
d_call: TRBD1; v_call: TRBV24-1; clone_size: -; j_call: TRBJ2-1; cdr3_nt: TGTGCCACCAGTGATCCCGATCACAGGGGGCCTGAGCAGTTCTTC; cdr3_aa: CATSDPDHRGPEQFF
d_call: -; v_call: TRBV7-2; clone_size: -; j_call: TRBJ1-2; cdr3_nt: TGTGCCAGCACCCACGCAGGCGCAGGGCACTATGGCTACACCTTC; cdr3_aa: CASTHAGAGHYGYTF
d_call: -; v_call: TRBV19; clone_size: -; j_call: TRBJ2-7; cdr3_nt: TGTGCCAGTAGTAGCGGAAGTCGGGGCTCCTACGAGCAGTACTTC; cdr3_aa: CASSSGSRGSYEQYF
d_call: TRBD2; v_call: TRBV9; clone_size: -; j_call: TRBJ2-5; cdr3_nt: TGTGCCAGCAGCGGCCTAGCGGCCCAAGAGACCCAGTACTTC; cdr3_aa: CASSGLAAQETQYF
d_call: TRBD2; v_call: TRBV6-2/TRBV6-3; clone_size: -; j_call: TRBJ2-1; cdr3_nt: TGTGCCAGCAGCCCCGGTGGTAGCGGGAGTTTCGATGAGCAGTTCTTC; cdr3_aa: CASSPGGSGSFDEQFF
d_call: TRBD1; v_call: TRBV28; clone_size: few; j_call: TRBJ2-2; cdr3_nt: TGTGCCAGTACAGGGGAAGGCGGGGAGCTGTTTTTT; cdr3_aa: CASTGEGGELFF
d_call: -; v_call: TRBV15; clone_size: -; j_call: TRBJ2-7; cdr3_nt: TGTGCCACCAGCGGAAAACTAGCCGCCGAGCAGTACTTC; cdr3_aa: CATSGKLAAEQYF
d_call: -; v_call: TRBV7-8; clone_size: -; j_call: TRBJ1-4; cdr3_nt: TGTGCCAGCAGCTATACAGGGAATAATGAAAAACTGTTTTTT; cdr3_aa: CASSYTGNNEKLFF
d_call: -; v_call: TRBV6-1; clone_size: -; j_call: TRBJ1-3; cdr3_nt: TGTGCCAGCAGTGAAGCGGGAGACCCTGGAAACACCATATATTTT; cdr3_aa: CASSEAGDPGNTIYF
d_call: -; v_call: TRBV7-9; clone_size: -; j_call: TRBJ1-4; cdr3_nt: TGTGCCAGCAGTCTTCAGGGTTTGGCTAATGAAAAACTGTTTTTT; cdr3_aa: CASSLQGLANEKLFF
d_call: -; v_call: TRBV28; clone_size: few; j_call: TRBJ1-6; cdr3_nt: TGTGCCAGCAGTTTCATCAAGAGGTCGTCACCCCTCCACTTT; cdr3_aa: CASSFIKRSSPLHF
d_call: -; v_call: TRBV9; clone_size: -; j_call: TRBJ1-4; cdr3_nt: TGTGCCAGCAGCGAGGGGTGGCCAAATGAAAAACTGTTTTTT; cdr3_aa: CASSEGWPNEKLFF
d_call: TRBD1; v_call: TRBV19; clone_size: -; j_call: TRBJ1-5; cdr3_nt: TGTGCCAGTAGTTTACAGACAGGGGGCGCGGCTCAGCCCCAGCATTTT; cdr3_aa: CASSLQTGGAAQPQHF
d_call: -; v_call: TRBV5-1; clone_size: -; j_call: TRBJ2-3; cdr3_nt: TGCGCCAGCAGCTTGAGGGAATTCGATAGCGCAGATACGCAGTATTTT; cdr3_aa: CASSLREFDSADTQYF
d_call: -; v_call: TRBV24-1; clone_size: -; j_call: TRBJ2-5; cdr3_nt: TGTGCCACCAGTGATTCCCGGGGGGCTGGGGAGACCCAGTACTTC; cdr3_aa: CATSDSRGAGETQYF
d_call: TRBD1; v_call: TRBV14; clone_size: -; j_call: TRBJ2-2; cdr3_nt: TGTGCCAGCAGCCATTTTAGGACAGGGGATAACACCGGGGAGCTGTTTTTT; cdr3_aa: CASSHFRTGDNTGELFF
d_call: -; v_call: TRBV25-1; clone_size: -; j_call: TRBJ1-4; cdr3_nt: TGTGCCAGGATCTGGGCTTACCATTTT; cdr3_aa: CARIWAYHF
d_call: TRBD1; v_call: TRBV7-8; clone_size: few; j_call: TRBJ2-7; cdr3_nt: TGTGCCAGCAGCTTAGGGGGCCGGGACAGGGTGGGTGAGCAGTACTTC; cdr3_aa: CASSLGGRDRVGEQYF
d_call: TRBD1; v_call: TRBV24-1; clone_size: -; j_call: TRBJ2-5; cdr3_nt: TGTGCCACCAGTGATTTCTGGGCAGGGGGCGGGGAGACCCAGTACTTC; cdr3_aa: CATSDFWAGGGETQYF
d_call: -; v_call: TRBV30; clone_size: once; j_call: TRBJ1-1; cdr3_nt: TGTGCCTGGAGTGTTTTCCAGGGCGACACTGAAGCTTTCTTT; cdr3_aa: CAWSVFQGDTEAFF
d_call: -; v_call: TRBV5-1; clone_size: -; j_call: TRBJ1-4; cdr3_nt: TGCGCCAGCAGCTTGGTGCCAGGGGCGAATGAAAAACTGTTTTTT; cdr3_aa: CASSLVPGANEKLFF
d_call: -; v_call: TRBV6-5; clone_size: -; j_call: TRBJ2-1; cdr3_nt: TGTGCCAGCAGTTACTCAGGGGGTAGAGAGCAGTTCTTC; cdr3_aa: CASSYSGGREQFF
d_call: -; v_call: TRBV7-8; clone_size: -; j_call: TRBJ2-7; cdr3_nt: TGTGCCAGCAGCCCCTTTGCAGGGGCGTACGAGCAGTACTTC; cdr3_aa: CASSPFAGAYEQYF
d_call: -; v_call: TRBV23-1; clone_size: -; j_call: TRBJ1-2; cdr3_nt: TGCGCCAGCAGTCCGCAACATAACCCCCCTAACTATGGCTACACCTTC; cdr3_aa: CASSPQHNPPNYGYTF
d_call: TRBD1; v_call: TRBV19; clone_size: -; j_call: TRBJ2-6; cdr3_nt: TGTGCCAGTAGTTCGGGGAGGGACAGGGGAAGCTCTGGGGCCAACGTCCTGACTTTC; cdr3_aa: CASSSGRDRGSSGANVLTF
d_call: -; v_call: TRBV27; clone_size: -; j_call: TRBJ2-1; cdr3_nt: TGTGCCAGCAAGGCGGAACCATACAATGAGCAGTTCTTC; cdr3_aa: CASKAEPYNEQFF
d_call: -; v_call: TRBV5-1; clone_size: -; j_call: TRBJ2-2; cdr3_nt: TGCGCCAGCAGCTTGTATCAGCGGAACACCGGGGAGCTGTTTTTT; cdr3_aa: CASSLYQRNTGELFF
d_call: TRBD1; v_call: TRBV19; clone_size: -; j_call: TRBJ1-2; cdr3_nt: TGTGCCAGTAGACTGCGGGACAGAACTAACTATGGCTACACCTTC; cdr3_aa: CASRLRDRTNYGYTF
d_call: TRBD1; v_call: TRBV5-1; clone_size: -; j_call: TRBJ2-3; cdr3_nt: TGCGCCAGCAGCTGGGACAGTTCCACAGATACGCAGTATTTT; cdr3_aa: CASSWDSSTDTQYF
d_call: TRBD2; v_call: TRBV11-1; clone_size: -; j_call: TRBJ2-1; cdr3_nt: TGTGCCAGCAGCCAGACTAGCGGGAGGAGGAATGAGCAGTTCTTC; cdr3_aa: CASSQTSGRRNEQFF
d_call: -; v_call: TRBV29-1; clone_size: -; j_call: TRBJ1-1; cdr3_nt: TGCAGCGTTGTATACGGGAGCACTGAAGCTTTCTTT; cdr3_aa: CSVVYGSTEAFF
d_call: TRBD1; v_call: TRBV7-2; clone_size: -; j_call: TRBJ2-5; cdr3_nt: TGTGCCAGCAGCTTACGGACAGGGTGGGGAGAGACCCAGTACTTC; cdr3_aa: CASSLRTGWGETQYF
d_call: -; v_call: TRBV7-9; clone_size: -; j_call: TRBJ1-4; cdr3_nt: TGTGCCAGCAGCCCGTTGGTCCCTCAGGGAACTAATGAAAAACTGTTTTTT; cdr3_aa: CASSPLVPQGTNEKLFF
d_call: TRBD2; v_call: TRBV5-4; clone_size: -; j_call: TRBJ2-7; cdr3_nt: TGTGCCAGCAGCTTGGCGAAAGCCGGGACTAGCGCCTACGAGCAGTACTTC; cdr3_aa: CASSLAKAGTSAYEQYF